The 28 T cell receptor beta chains below all came from one sample that was sequenced in a study of T cells in Graves' hyperthyroidism and ophthalmopathy. RNA transcripts provided the source from which TCR beta CDR3 regions were amplified. With the HTBI primer set, the TCR CDR3 went through a first round of RT-PCR. TCRdb reprocessed the multiplex PCR reads via MiXCR and lists one record per CDR3 protein. The data show 600,000 to 800,000 distinct CDR3 sequences, with over 35% seen just once and around 30% held by the top ten. Sequenced material: blood. Receptors were obtained from a woman aged 40 to 50 with Graves' hyperthyroidism.

DNA of the CDR3: TGTGCCAGAAACGGGACAAATCCCTATGGCTACACCTTC. Translating gives CARNGTNPYGYTF. The chain recombines TRBV5-4 with TRBJ1-2, with a possible D match to TRBD1 (6 bases). Looked up from germline, CDR1 is SGHNT and CDR2 is YYREEE (reference sequence). The CDR3 covers 13 residues. The V and J ends lost 8 bases and 4 bases respectively, with 15 bases between them.

This chain uses TRBV29-1 with TRBJ2-1; TRBD2 matches 10 bases. Germline V gene data show CDR1 as SQVTM and CDR2 as ANQGSEA. With 6 bases clipped from V and 6 bases from J, the junction kept 2 bases outside the gene matches. The CDR3 contains 12 residues. CDR3 coding DNA: TGCAGCGTAGCGGGAGGGTTCAATGAGCAGTTCTTC. Translation gives CSVAGGFNEQFF.

In this sample, this clonotype turned up many times. An end of the junction does not agree with germline; a read error may underlie this. This rearrangement joins TRBV6-1 to TRBJ1-1; 9 bases match TRBD1. CDR1 is MNHNS and CDR2 is SASEGT in the germline V gene. This CDR3 has 15 amino acids. The CDR3, as DNA: TGTGTCAGCAGAACGACAGGGGGGACGGATACTGAAGCTTTCTTT. Its protein product is CVSRTTGGTDTEAFF.

This clonotype was seen at least ten times. The junction and the germline gene differ at one end; a read error may be behind it. The CDR3 region has the DNA TGTGCCATCAGTGGGGGGGACAGTCAGAACATTGAAGCTTTCTTT. It encodes CAISGGDSQNIEAFF. The rearrangement uses TRBV10-3 and TRBJ1-1; 7 bases align to TRBD1. Germline assignment: CDR1 ENHRY and CDR2 SYGVKD. CDR3 size: 15 residues.

This clonotype has a count of ten or more. The chain uses TRBV2 and TRBJ1-5, with 7 bases lining up with TRBD1. The CDR3 sequence is 13 residues long. Germline values: CDR1 SNHLY, CDR2 FYNNEI. V lost 2 bases and J lost 13; bases outside the gene matches: 8. The CDR3: CASSEIGQVEQHF. The CDR3 DNA is TGTGCCAGCAGTGAAATCGGACAGGTGGAACAGCATTTT.

This clonotype was picked up many times. The V call is TRBV6-1, the J call TRBJ2-7; 11 positions match TRBD1. The CDR3 has 15 residues. The J segment lost 7 bases and the V segment lost 6 bases, leaving 11 bases of the junction unmatched. Germline assignment: CDR1 MNHNS and CDR2 SASEGT. The CDR3 DNA follows: TGTGCCAGCAGCTCCGGGACAGGGGGGCATGAGGAGCAGTACTTC. It yields the protein CASSSGTGGHEEQYF.

In this sample, this clonotype turned up a few times. The chain uses TRBV10-3 and TRBJ1-2, with D perhaps matching TRBD1 (5 bases). V gave up 10 bases and J gave up 4 bases, with 25 bases separating them. This CDR3 has 16 residues. Germline values: CDR1 ENHRY, CDR2 SYGVKD. CDR3 bases: TGTGCCAGCAGCCGTATGGCCTGGGCGGGGGTCTATGGCTACACCTTC. Amino acid sequence: CASSRMAWAGVYGYTF.

This chain joins TRBV12-3 or TRBV12-4 and TRBJ1-3, with a possible D match to TRBD1 (6 bases). The CDR3 consists of 21 residues. The V end was cut by 3 bases, the J end by 0 bases, with 27 bases between. CDR3 bases: TGTGCCAGCAGTTTCGTCTTTGACCCGACAGGCCCTAGACACTCTGGAAACACCATATATTTT. The encoded protein is CASSFVFDPTGPRHSGNTIYF.

The count of this clonotype is one. V and J are TRBV15 and TRBJ2-7; weak D call: TRBD1 (5 bases). Trimming took off 4 bases at V and 5 bases at J, with 24 bases between the two ends. Germline CDR1 reads LNHNV; CDR2 reads YYDKDF (reference sequence). CDR3 length: 17 amino acids. The CDR3 protein is CATSKDQADGRAHEQYF. In DNA form, the CDR3 reads TGTGCCACCAGCAAAGATCAGGCCGACGGCAGGGCCCACGAGCAGTACTTC. The variable domain in full, with the rest retrieved from reference TRBV15 and TRBJ2-7, is DAMVIQNPRYQVTQFGKPVTLSCSQTLNHNVMYWYQQKSSQAPKLLFHYYDKDFNNEADTPDNFQSRRPNTSFCFLDIRSPGLGDTAMYLCATSKDQADGRAHEQYFGPGTRLTVT.

The chain uses TRBV11-2 and TRBJ2-5; 8 bases match TRBD2. CDR3 length: 15 amino acids. Germline values: CDR1 SGHAT, CDR2 FQNNGV. V was clipped by 5 bases and J by 5 bases; unmatched bases: 10. CDR3 residues: CASSSWTSWGETQYF. The DNA for the CDR3 is TGTGCCAGCAGCAGTTGGACTAGCTGGGGCGAGACCCAGTACTTC.

This clonotype was counted between two and nine times. The chain carries TRBV7-9 and TRBJ2-7, with D possibly matching TRBD1 (7 bases). The CDR3 covers 16 residues. V lost 5 bases and J lost 2, with 19 bases in between. Germline V CDR1 and CDR2: SEHNR, FQNEAQ (reference sequence). DNA for the CDR3: TGTGCCAGCAGCCATATCCAGGAGGGACAGCCCTACGAGCAGTACTTC. It encodes CASSHIQEGQPYEQYF.

This clonotype was recorded only once. The V call is TRBV10-2, the J call TRBJ2-5; D ambiguous. CDR1 is WSHSY, CDR2 SAAADI, per germline. The CDR3 runs 14 residues. Trimming took 3 bases from V and 2 from J, leaving 10 bases between them. CDR3 DNA: TGCGCCAGCAGTGAAGTGGGCGGACAAGAGACCCAGTACTTC. It encodes CASSEVGGQETQYF.

The chain combines TRBV2 with TRBJ2-5; TRBD2 is a possible D gene (6 bases). Germline CDR1 is SNHLY and CDR2 is FYNNEI. The CDR3 is 13 amino acids. The V end lost 11 bases, the J end lost 0 bases, and 13 bases lay between the germline ends. DNA of the CDR3: TGTGCCTGGAGTGGCGGGGACCAAGAGACCCAGTACTTC. Amino acids: CAWSGGDQETQYF.

As regards this clonotype: The junction differs from germline at one of its ends, possibly a read error. The J gene is TRBJ1-2, the V gene TRBV5-7, with D perhaps matching TRBD1 (6 bases). TRBV5-7 is annotated as an ORF whose role is uncertain. This CDR3 is 15 amino acids long. The CDR3 coding sequence is TGCGCCAGCAGCCAAGATTTCAGGGGTGTCTATGGCTACACCTTC. This translates into CASSQDFRGVYGYTF.

This clonotype was seen at least ten times. The rearrangement links TRBV10-2 to TRBJ1-1, with D unclear. Germline V gives CDR1 WSHSY, CDR2 SAAADI. V was cut by 2 bases and J by 4 bases, with 11 bases left in between. The length of the CDR3 is 14 residues. The DNA of the CDR3 is TGCGCCAGCAGTGAGAAGGCAGAGGCCACTGAAGCTTTCTTT. This sequence encodes CASSEKAEATEAFF.

This rearrangement joins TRBV29-1 to TRBJ2-3; 7 bases agree with TRBD2. The CDR3 has 14 amino acids. Germline trimming cut 6 bases from V and 3 bases from J; bases unmatched to any gene: 9. Germline V gene sequence: CDR1 SQVTM, CDR2 ANQGSEA. The DNA of the CDR3 is TGCAGCGTGATGTCTAGCGGACGGACAGATACGCAGTATTTT. Its protein is CSVMSSGRTDTQYF.

The CDR3 protein is CASSQAGSYEQYF. CDR3 DNA sequence: TGTGCCAGCAGCCAAGCGGGCAGCTACGAGCAGTACTTC. The genes are TRBV9 and TRBJ2-7, with a possible D match to TRBD2 (6 bases). The germline CDR1 and CDR2 sequences are SGDLS and YYNGEE. The length of the CDR3 is 13 residues. V lost 4 bases, J lost 3 bases, and 11 bases lay in between. Complete variable domain (other parts from reference TRBV9 and TRBJ2-7): DSGVTQTPKHLITATGQRVTLRCSPRSGDLSVYWYQQSLDQGLQFLIQYYNGEERAKGNILERFSAQQFPDLHSELNLSSLELGDSALYFCASSQAGSYEQYFGPGTRLTVT.

A few counts support this clonotype. This chain connects TRBV4-1 to TRBJ2-7; D is unclear. The CDR3 is 14 residues long. Germline lookup yields CDR1 MGHRA and CDR2 YSYEKL. V was pared by 0 bases and J by 1 base, with 7 bases between. The CDR3 DNA reads TGCGCCAGCAGCCAAGATCCACAGTCCTACGAGCAGTACTTC. Translated: CASSQDPQSYEQYF.

This clonotype was seen a few times. The chain combines TRBV4-3 with TRBJ1-2; 10 bases fit TRBD1. V was clipped by 5 bases and J by 9 bases; unmatched bases: 12. Germline V gene sequence: CDR1 LGHNA, CDR2 YSLEER. The CDR3 runs to 15 residues. CDR3 nucleotide sequence: TGCGCCAGCAGCGCCTCCGGGACAGGGGAAAATCGCTACACCTTC. This gives the protein CASSASGTGENRYTF.

V gene TRBV19 combines with J gene TRBJ2-7, with unresolved D. Trimming left V 5 bases short and J 2 bases short, with 13 bases between. CDR3 size: 14 residues. The germline V gene has CDR1 LNHDA and CDR2 SQIVND (reference sequence). The CDR3 protein is CASSHGNGPYEQYF. Here the CDR3 DNA reads TGTGCCAGTAGTCATGGGAACGGACCCTACGAGCAGTACTTC.

This clonotype was counted ten times or more. V gene TRBV5-1 combines with J gene TRBJ1-1; the D gene is possibly TRBD1 (5 bases). With 6 bases removed from V and 7 bases from J, the gap between germline ends came to 13 bases. The CDR3 contains 12 residues. Germline V lookup: CDR1 SGHRS, CDR2 YFSETQ. The CDR3 DNA reads as TGCGCCAGCACTATGGGGCAGGGTGAAGCTTTCTTT. This encodes CASTMGQGEAFF.

V usage is TRBV7-2 and J usage is TRBJ1-5, with D possibly TRBD1 on 6 matching bases. Trimming shortened V by 1 base and J by 11 bases, and 15 bases separated the two germline ends. This CDR3 has 14 residues. Germline V gene lookup returns CDR1 SGHTA and CDR2 FQGNSA. Here the CDR3 DNA reads TGTGCCAGCAGCTTAGGGGGGGCCTGGGAGACCCAGCATTTT. Amino acids: CASSLGGAWETQHF.

This clonotype was seen ten or more times. This chain uses TRBV7-9 with TRBJ2-2; no clear D gene. Germline V gene data show CDR1 as SEHNR and CDR2 as FQNEAQ (reference sequence). With 5 bases removed from V and 2 bases from J, the gap between germline ends came to 9 bases. The CDR3 covers 14 residues. DNA for the CDR3: TGTGCCAGCAGCATAGACCTAAACACCGGGGAGCTGTTTTTT. Its translation: CASSIDLNTGELFF.

The chain joins TRBV19 to TRBJ2-7, with D perhaps being TRBD1 or TRBD2 (5 bases each). CDR1 is LNHDA and CDR2 is SQIVND in the germline V gene (reference sequence). Trimming pared 8 bases from V and 4 bases from J, leaving 9 bases between. The CDR3 runs 11 residues. CDR3 residues: CASGGPYEQYF. CDR3 coding DNA: TGTGCCAGTGGGGGACCTTACGAGCAGTACTTC.

A remark on this clonotype: A read error may be the cause here, since a much bigger clone is one base away. V and J are TRBV7-8 and TRBJ2-5; either TRBD1 or TRBD2 may supply D (5 bases each). The CDR3 consists of 14 residues. The V gene's germline CDR1 is SGHVS and CDR2 FQNEAQ. As DNA, the CDR3 is TGTGCCAGCAACCGCCAGGGAGACCAAGAGACCCGGTACTTC. It specifies CASNRQGDQETRYF.

The chain combines TRBV7-9 with TRBJ2-1, with a tentative D call TRBD1 (5 bases). The CDR3 runs to 13 residues. Germline CDR1 SEHNR, CDR2 FQNEAQ (reference sequence). Trimming stripped 9 bases from V and 0 bases from J, with 9 bases between. The CDR3 DNA follows: TGTGCCAGTGGGGCCAGCTCCTACAATGAGCAGTTCTTC. It codes for CASGASSYNEQFF.

This clonotype was counted a few times. V gene TRBV29-1 combines with J gene TRBJ2-6, with unresolved D. CDR1 and CDR2 from the germline V gene are SQVTM and ANQGSEA. Trimming took 0 bases from V and 0 from J, leaving 3 bases between them. There are 14 residues in the CDR3. CDR3 region: CSVEEFSGANVLTF. The CDR3, as DNA: TGCAGCGTTGAAGAATTCTCTGGGGCCAACGTCCTGACTTTC.

The chain carries TRBV5-6 and TRBJ1-5; weak D call: TRBD1 (6 bases). Germline lookup yields CDR1 SGHDT and CDR2 YYEEEE. V shed 3 bases and J shed 2 bases, with 18 bases lying between them. The CDR3 totals 17 residues. As DNA, the CDR3 is TGTGCCAGCAGCTCGCGGGGGCAGGTTAGGGGCAATCAGCCCCAGCATTTT. Translating it yields CASSSRGQVRGNQPQHF.